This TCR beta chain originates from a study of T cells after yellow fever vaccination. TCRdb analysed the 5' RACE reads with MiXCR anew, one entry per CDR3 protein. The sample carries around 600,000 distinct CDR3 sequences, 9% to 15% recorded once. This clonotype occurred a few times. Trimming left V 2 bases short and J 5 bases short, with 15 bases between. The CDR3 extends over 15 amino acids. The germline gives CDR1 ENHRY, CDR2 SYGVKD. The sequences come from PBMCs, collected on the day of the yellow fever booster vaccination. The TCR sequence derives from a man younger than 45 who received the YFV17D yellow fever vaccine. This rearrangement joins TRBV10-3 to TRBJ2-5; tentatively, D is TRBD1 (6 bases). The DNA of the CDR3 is TGTGCCATCAGTGAGCCAAAACAGGGAGTGGAGACCCAGTACTTC. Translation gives CAISEPKQGVETQYF.